This T cell receptor (beta chain) was captured by sequencing in a study of cytomegalovirus exposure and HLA in healthy donors. Study-level results: Most TCR sequences were rare, but some public TCRs occurred in many donors. TCR beta V- and J-gene trimming, according to a later analysis, was linked to a missense DCLRE1C variant. A prior analysis recorded that most TCR beta V segments were productive about 87% or about 30% of the time.

A word on this clone: Its antigen is currently unknown.

PCR employed 60 Vbeta and 13 Jbeta primers. Per the original data handling: Among the unique TCR beta chains that a later analysis counted, 80 million to 100 million in all, about 10 million were shared. Sequencing was performed with immunoSEQ multiplex PCR; in TCRdb, only in-frame clones are kept and a portion is missing. The DNA was the basis for D and trimming; V, J and clone size are from that table. The sample lists about 93,000 clones; 70% to 85% were seen once. Sequencing used PBMCs. The TCR sequence derives from a middle-aged man in good health and CMV-seronegative.

CDR3 in DNA: TGTGCTAGTGGTTTGGTACCGAGTCCCACGGGAGGAACCGGGGAGCTGTTTTTT. It translates to CASGLVPSPTGGTGELFF. The gene calls are TRBV12-5 and TRBJ2-2, with 7 bases identical to TRBD2. Trimming cost V 0 bases and J 5 bases; bases outside gene matches: 12. The germline gives CDR1 LGHNT, CDR2 FRNRAP. The CDR3 covers 18 residues.